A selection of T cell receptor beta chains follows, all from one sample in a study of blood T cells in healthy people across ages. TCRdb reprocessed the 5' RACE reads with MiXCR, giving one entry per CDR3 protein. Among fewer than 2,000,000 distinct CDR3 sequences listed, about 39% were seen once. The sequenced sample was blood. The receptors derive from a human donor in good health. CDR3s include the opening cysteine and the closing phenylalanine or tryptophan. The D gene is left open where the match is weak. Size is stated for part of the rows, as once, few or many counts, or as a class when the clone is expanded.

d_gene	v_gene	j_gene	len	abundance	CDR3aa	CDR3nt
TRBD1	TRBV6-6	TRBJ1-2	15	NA	CASNVWDRGPYGYTF	TGTGCCAGCAATGTATGGGACAGGGGGCCCTATGGCTACACCTTC
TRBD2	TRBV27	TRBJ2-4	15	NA	CASSPGGASYNEQYF	TGTGCCAGCAGTCCCGGGGGGGCGAGCTACAATGAGCAGTACTTC
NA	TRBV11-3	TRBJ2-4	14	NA	CASSFGQPKNIQYF	TGTGCCAGCAGCTTTGGACAGCCGAAAAACATTCAGTACTTC
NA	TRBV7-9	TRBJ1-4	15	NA	CASSLEGTPGKKLFF	TGTGCCAGCAGCTTAGAAGGGACACCGGGGAAAAAACTGTTTTTT
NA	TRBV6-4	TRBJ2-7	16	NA	CASRRFWARFDHEQYF	TGTGCCAGCAGGAGGTTTTGGGCCAGGTTCGACCACGAGCAGTACTTC
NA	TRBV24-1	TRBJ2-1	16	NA	CATSDSPGRSYNEQFF	TGTGCCACCAGTGATTCTCCAGGCCGCTCCTACAATGAGCAGTTCTTC
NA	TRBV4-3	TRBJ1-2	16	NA	CASSQEVPGFRSGYTF	TGCGCCAGCAGCCAAGAAGTCCCAGGGTTTAGGAGCGGCTACACCTTC
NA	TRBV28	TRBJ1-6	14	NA	CASSLLDNNSPLHF	TGTGCCAGCAGTTTGCTGGACAATAATTCACCCCTCCACTTT
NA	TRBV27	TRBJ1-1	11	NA	CASTSWGEAFF	TGTGCCAGCACCTCCTGGGGTGAAGCTTTCTTT
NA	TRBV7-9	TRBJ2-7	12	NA	CASNHVTYEQYF	TGTGCCAGCAACCACGTTACCTACGAGCAGTACTTC
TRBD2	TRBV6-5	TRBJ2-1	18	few	CASSYLRVAGSSYNEQFF	TGCGCCAGCAGTTACCTTAGGGTAGCGGGTAGCTCCTACAATGAGCAGTTCTTC
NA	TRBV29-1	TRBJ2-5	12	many	CSVGRVQETQYF	TGCAGCGTTGGGCGTGTCCAAGAGACCCAGTACTTC
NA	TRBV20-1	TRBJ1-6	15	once	CSARDRGADNSPLHF	TGCAGTGCTAGAGATAGGGGGGCTGACAATTCACCCCTCCACTTT
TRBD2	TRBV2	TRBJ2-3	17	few	CASLPAPLAGLTDTQYF	TGTGCCAGCCTGCCAGCCCCCCTAGCGGGGTTGACAGATACGCAGTATTTT
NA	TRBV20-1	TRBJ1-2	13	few	CSASPELTGGYTF	TGCAGTGCTAGTCCCGAACTGACTGGGGGCTACACCTTC
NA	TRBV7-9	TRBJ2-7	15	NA	CASSFPPDKIYEQYF	TGTGCCAGCAGCTTCCCACCCGACAAGATCTACGAGCAGTACTTC
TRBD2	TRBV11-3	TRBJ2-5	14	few	CASSRASSGETQYF	TGTGCCAGCAGCCGGGCGTCTAGCGGAGAGACCCAGTACTTC
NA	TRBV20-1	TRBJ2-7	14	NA	CSARGGDSSYEQYF	TGCAGTGCTAGAGGAGGTGACAGCTCCTACGAGCAGTACTTC
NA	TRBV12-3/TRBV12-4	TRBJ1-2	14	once	CASKGEGPGKGYTF	TGTGCCAGCAAGGGCGAAGGCCCGGGGAAGGGCTACACCTTC
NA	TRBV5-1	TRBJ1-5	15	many	CASRFDYSSLQPQHF	TGCGCCAGCAGATTCGATTACTCATCGCTCCAGCCCCAGCATTTT
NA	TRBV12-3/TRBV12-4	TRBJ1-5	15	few	CASSLLAVGGQPQHF	TGTGCCAGCAGTCTATTAGCAGTTGGGGGTCAGCCCCAGCATTTT
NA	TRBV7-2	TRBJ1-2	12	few	CASSKTAHGYTF	TGTGCCAGTTCAAAGACAGCTCATGGCTACACCTTC
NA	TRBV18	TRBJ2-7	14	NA	CASSPPSGYREQYF	TGTGCCAGCTCACCACCCTCTGGGTACCGCGAGCAGTACTTC
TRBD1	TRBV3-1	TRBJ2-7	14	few	CASSHGQGRHEQYF	TGTGCCAGCAGCCATGGACAGGGTCGGCACGAGCAGTACTTC
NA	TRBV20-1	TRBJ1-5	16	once	CSARDKGQAYNQPQHF	TGCAGTGCTAGAGATAAGGGGCAGGCTTACAATCAGCCCCAGCATTTT
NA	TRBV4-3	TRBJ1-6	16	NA	CASSQGLGADNSPLHF	TGCGCCAGCAGCCAAGGGTTGGGGGCCGATAATTCACCCCTCCACTTT
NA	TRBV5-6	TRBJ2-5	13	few	CASSPTTQETQYF	TGTGCCAGCAGCCCGACGACACAAGAGACCCAGTACTTC
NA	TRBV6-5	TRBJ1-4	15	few	CASSYSDSLNEKLFF	TGTGCCAGCAGTTACTCGGACAGCCTCAATGAAAAACTGTTTTTT
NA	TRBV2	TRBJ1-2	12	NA	CASSVSGDGYTF	TGTGCCAGCAGTGTTTCAGGGGATGGCTACACCTTC
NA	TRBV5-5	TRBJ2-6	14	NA	CASMMGAGANVLTF	TGTGCCAGCATGATGGGAGCTGGGGCCAACGTCCTGACTTTC
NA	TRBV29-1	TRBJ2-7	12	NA	CSVIRGAYEQYF	TGCAGCGTTATTAGAGGGGCCTACGAGCAGTACTTC
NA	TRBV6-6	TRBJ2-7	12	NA	CASRPGGGEQYF	TGTGCCAGCAGGCCAGGAGGGGGCGAGCAGTACTTC
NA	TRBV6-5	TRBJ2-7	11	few	CVEGQGNEQYF	TGTGTGGAGGGCCAAGGGAACGAGCAGTACTTC
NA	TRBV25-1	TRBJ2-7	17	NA	CASSEYFGTNNYYEQYF	TGTGCCAGCAGTGAATACTTCGGGACAAATAACTACTACGAGCAGTACTTC
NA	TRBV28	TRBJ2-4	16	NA	CASSLRQALAKNIQYF	TGTGCCAGCAGTTTACGGCAGGCTCTAGCCAAAAACATTCAGTACTTC
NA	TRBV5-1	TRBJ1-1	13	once	CASTPVGLTEAFF	TGCGCCAGCACCCCGGTCGGTTTGACTGAAGCTTTCTTT
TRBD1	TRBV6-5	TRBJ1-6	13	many	CASRPNRGSPLHF	TGTGCCAGCAGACCAAACAGGGGCTCACCCCTCCACTTT
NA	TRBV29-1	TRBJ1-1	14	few	CSVEYGKVPLGAFF	TGCAGCGTTGAGTACGGCAAGGTACCGCTGGGGGCTTTCTTT
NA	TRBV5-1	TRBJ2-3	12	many	CASSIRTDTQYF	TGCGCCAGCAGCATTCGCACAGATACGCAGTATTTT
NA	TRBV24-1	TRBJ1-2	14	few	CATSDPDSLYGYTF	TGTGCCACCAGTGATCCGGACAGCTTATATGGCTACACCTTC
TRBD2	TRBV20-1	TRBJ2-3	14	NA	CSAALAGSTDTQYF	TGCAGTGCAGCCCTAGCGGGCTCCACAGATACGCAGTATTTT
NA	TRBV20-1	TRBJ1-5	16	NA	CSAARGPPRVNQPQHF	TGCAGTGCGGCCCGCGGGCCCCCCCGGGTCAATCAGCCCCAGCATTTT
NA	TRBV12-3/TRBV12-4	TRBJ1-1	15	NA	CASSPVLGTATEAFF	TGTGCCAGCAGTCCCGTCCTTGGGACCGCAACTGAAGCTTTCTTT
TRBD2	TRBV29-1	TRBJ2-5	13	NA	CSVAGTRGQTQYF	TGCAGCGTTGCTGGGACTAGAGGGCAGACCCAGTACTTC
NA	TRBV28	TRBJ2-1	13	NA	CASSFLRSGEQFF	TGTGCCAGCAGTTTTCTGCGGTCGGGTGAGCAGTTCTTC
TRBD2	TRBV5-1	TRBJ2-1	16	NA	CVSSSRLAGNYNEQFF	TGCGTCAGCAGCTCCCGACTAGCGGGGAACTACAATGAGCAGTTCTTC
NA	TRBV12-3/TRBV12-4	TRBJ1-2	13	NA	CASSLSIRNGYTF	TGTGCCAGCAGTTTATCGATCAGGAATGGCTACACCTTC
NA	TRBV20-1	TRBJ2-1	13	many	CSARLSSYNEQFF	TGCAGTGCTAGACTGAGCTCCTACAATGAGCAGTTCTTC
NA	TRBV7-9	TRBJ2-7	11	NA	CASSLTWEQYF	TGTGCCAGCAGTTTAACGTGGGAGCAGTACTTC
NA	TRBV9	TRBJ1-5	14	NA	CASSVDISNQPQHF	TGTGCCAGCAGCGTAGATATAAGCAATCAGCCCCAGCATTTT
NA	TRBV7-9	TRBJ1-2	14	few	CASSLGPRYYGYTF	TGTGCCAGCAGCTTAGGGCCAAGGTACTATGGCTACACCTTC
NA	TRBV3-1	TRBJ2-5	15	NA	CASSQSSRGTETQYF	TGTGCCAGCAGCCAATCAAGCAGGGGTACGGAGACCCAGTACTTC
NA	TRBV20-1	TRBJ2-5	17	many	CSARGPGPQGPSETQYF	TGCAGTGCTAGAGGCCCGGGACCCCAGGGGCCGTCGGAGACCCAGTACTTC